The sequence of this T cell receptor beta chain was determined in a study of T cells in localized non-small cell lung cancer. Generated by immunoSEQ multiplex PCR, the TCRdb table keeps only in-frame clones and is missing some. The data show about 83,000 clones, around 84% seen once. Losses at the gene ends were 2 bases for V and 6 bases for J; bases not matched to a gene: 10. The CDR3 consists of 16 residues. CDR1 and CDR2 (germline): SGDLS, YYNGEE. Study-level points and caveats: Peak T cell clonality was found in uninvolved adjacent lung, exceeding tumor. Adjacent lung held a median around 60 of the top 100 tumor clones.

Remarks on this clone: Its antigen is unknown.

The receptor was isolated from a female donor at least 60 years old with stage I lung adenocarcinoma. Sequencing used peripheral blood, obtained before any cancer treatment. The chain joins TRBV9 to TRBJ1-2; 10 nucleotides agree with TRBD1. The CDR3 DNA reads as TGTGCCAGCAGCGTCCGGGACAGGGGACCGGATGATGGCTACACCTTC. Its translation is CASSVRDRGPDDGYTF.